The TCR beta chain under discussion was sequenced for a study of CD8 T cells in ankylosing spondylitis. Findings and limits, study-wide: Apparently characteristic of ankylosing spondylitis blood was a TCR beta motif (fewer than 10 highly homologous variants). Significantly higher representation of disease-linked clones was reported for matched ankylosing spondylitis synovial fluid. Some of these motif variants have turned up before, in reports on reactive arthritis synovial fluid and blood.

Comments on this clonotype: Its specificity is unknown.

The CDR3 totals 12 residues. With 6 bases removed from V and 7 bases from J, the gap between germline ends came to 13 bases. The TCR beta libraries were generated through quantitative 5'-RACE incorporating molecular barcodes. TCRdb re-derived calls from the 5' RACE reads in MiXCR, one entry per CDR3 protein. The sample shows around 230,000 distinct CDR3 sequences, roughly 8.6% of them seen only once. This chain connects TRBV12-3 or TRBV12-4 to TRBJ2-7; the D gene is possibly TRBD1 (6 bases). Sequencing used blood, either unsorted or a sorted T cell fraction (not recorded which). The sequence derives from a male donor with ankylosing spondylitis or in good health (not recorded which). In DNA, the CDR3 is TGTGCCAGCAGCCGAAGGGGGTGGGAGCAGTACTTC. This translates into CASSRRGWEQYF.